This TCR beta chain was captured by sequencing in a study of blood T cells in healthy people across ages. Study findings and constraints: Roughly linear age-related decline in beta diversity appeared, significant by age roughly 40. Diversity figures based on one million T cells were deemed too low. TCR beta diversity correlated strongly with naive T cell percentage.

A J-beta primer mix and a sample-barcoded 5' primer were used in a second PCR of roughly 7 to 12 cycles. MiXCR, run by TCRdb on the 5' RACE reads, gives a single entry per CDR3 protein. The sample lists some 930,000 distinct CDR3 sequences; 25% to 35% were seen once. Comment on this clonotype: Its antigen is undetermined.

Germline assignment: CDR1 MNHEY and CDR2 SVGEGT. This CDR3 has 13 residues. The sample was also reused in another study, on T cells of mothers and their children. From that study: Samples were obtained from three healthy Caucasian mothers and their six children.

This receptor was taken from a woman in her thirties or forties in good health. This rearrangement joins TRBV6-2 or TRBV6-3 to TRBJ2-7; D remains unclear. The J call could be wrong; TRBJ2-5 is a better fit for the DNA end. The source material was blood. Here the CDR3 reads CASSYDASETQYF. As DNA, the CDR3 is TGTGCCAGCAGTTACGACGCCTCAGAGACCCAGTACTTC.